This T cell receptor beta chain was profiled in a study of T cells in Graves' hyperthyroidism and ophthalmopathy. This clonotype was observed a few times. Its matching antigen is unknown. This CDR3 is 15 amino acids long. Losses at the gene ends were 5 bases for V and 6 bases for J; bases not matched to a gene: 10. CDR1 and CDR2 (germline): SGHTA, FQGNSA. Uncontrolled infection, other autoimmune disease, pregnancy and lactation each barred patients from inclusion. Authors of the study amplified TCR beta CDR3 regions from RNA transcripts. Initially, a first-round RT-PCR of the TCR CDR3 employed the HTBI primer set. A single record per CDR3 protein comes from TCRdb applying MiXCR to the multiplex PCR reads. The sample shows 300,000 to 350,000 distinct CDR3 sequences, 11% to 15% of them seen only once. Study-level results: Also found in blood were most expanded thyroid clonotypes above 0.001. Ophthalmopathy was told apart from stable hyperthyroidism by a 13 V-J model. The model forecast ophthalmopathy, anticipating it by a median roughly 6.5 months before onset.

Sequences were obtained from blood. The receptor was isolated from a woman in her twenties or thirties with Graves' hyperthyroidism. This rearrangement joins TRBV7-2 to TRBJ1-1; 9 positions match TRBD1. The CDR3 region has the DNA TGTGCCAGCAGCAGCTCGGTAGGGACAGGGTCTGAAGCTTTCTTT. Protein sequence: CASSSSVGTGSEAFF.